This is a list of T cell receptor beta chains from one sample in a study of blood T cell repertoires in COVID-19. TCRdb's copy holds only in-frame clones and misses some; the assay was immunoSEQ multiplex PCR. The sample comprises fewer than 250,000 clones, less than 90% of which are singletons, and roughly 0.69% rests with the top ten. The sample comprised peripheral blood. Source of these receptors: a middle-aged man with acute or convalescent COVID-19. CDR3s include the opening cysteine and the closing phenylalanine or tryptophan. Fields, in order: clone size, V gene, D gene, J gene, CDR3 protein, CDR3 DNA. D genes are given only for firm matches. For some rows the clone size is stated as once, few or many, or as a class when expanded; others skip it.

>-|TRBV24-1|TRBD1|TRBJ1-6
CATSDLGASGGRYSPLHF
TGTGCCACCAGTGATTTGGGGGCCTCAGGGGGGCGTTATTCACCCCTCCACTTT
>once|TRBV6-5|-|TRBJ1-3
CASRGDGNTIYF
TGTGCCAGCAGGGGAGACGGAAACACCATATATTTT
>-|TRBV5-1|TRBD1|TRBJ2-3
CASSQTGGKRTDTQYF
TGCGCCAGCAGCCAGACAGGGGGCAAAAGGACAGATACGCAGTATTTT
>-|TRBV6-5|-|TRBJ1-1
CASTSGMNTEAFF
TGTGCCAGCACCTCAGGGATGAACACTGAAGCTTTCTTT
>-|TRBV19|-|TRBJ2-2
CASSTQVNTGELFF
TGTGCCAGTAGTACCCAGGTTAACACCGGGGAGCTGTTTTTT
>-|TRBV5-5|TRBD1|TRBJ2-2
CASSSLVQTGGTGELFF
TGTGCCAGCAGCTCCCTCGTTCAGACAGGGGGAACCGGGGAGCTGTTTTTT
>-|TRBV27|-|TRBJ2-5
CASSSTEETQYF
TGTGCCAGCAGTTCTACAGAAGAGACCCAGTACTTC
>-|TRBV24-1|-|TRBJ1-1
CATSDGRWTEAFF
TGTGCCACCAGTGATGGCCGCTGGACTGAAGCTTTCTTT
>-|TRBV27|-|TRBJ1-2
CASSLSGFLANYGYTF
TGTGCCAGCAGTTTATCTGGGTTTCTAGCTAACTATGGCTACACCTTC
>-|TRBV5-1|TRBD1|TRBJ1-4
CASSLGGQQNEKLFF
TGCGCCAGCAGCTTGGGGGGACAGCAAAATGAAAAACTGTTTTTT
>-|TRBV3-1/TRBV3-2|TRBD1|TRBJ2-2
CASSQGARWTGANTGELFF
TGTGCCAGCAGCCAAGGTGCCCGATGGACAGGGGCGAACACCGGGGAGCTGTTTTTT
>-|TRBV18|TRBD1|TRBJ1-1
CASLGTGGIYTEAFF
TGTGCCAGCTTAGGGACAGGGGGGATTTACACTGAAGCTTTCTTT
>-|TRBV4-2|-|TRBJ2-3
CASSSRGGFETDTQYF
TGTGCCAGCAGCTCAAGGGGGGGGTTTGAGACAGATACGCAGTATTTT
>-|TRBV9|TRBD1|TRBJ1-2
CASSVPPTGGYGYTF
TGTGCCAGCAGCGTTCCCCCCACAGGGGGGTATGGCTACACCTTC
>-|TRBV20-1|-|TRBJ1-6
CSASFRSSPLHF
TGCAGTGCTAGTTTCAGGTCCTCACCCCTCCACTTT
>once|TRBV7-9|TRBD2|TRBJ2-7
CASNPAGGYEQYF
TGTGCCAGCAACCCCGCGGGGGGGTACGAGCAGTACTTC
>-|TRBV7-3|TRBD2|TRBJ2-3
CASSPGGLAGGPPDTQYF
TGTGCCAGCAGCCCGGGGGGACTAGCGGGAGGGCCGCCAGATACGCAGTATTTT
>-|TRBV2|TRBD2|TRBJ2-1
CASRRRGREFF
TGTGCCAGCCGCCGGCGGGGGAGGGAGTTCTTC
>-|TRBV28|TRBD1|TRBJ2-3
CASSPPQGAETDTQYF
TGTGCCAGCAGTCCCCCACAGGGGGCGGAGACAGATACGCAGTATTTT
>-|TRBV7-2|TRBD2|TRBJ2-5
CASSLWTGLAGQTQYF
TGTGCCAGCAGCTTATGGACCGGACTAGCGGGACAGACCCAGTACTTC
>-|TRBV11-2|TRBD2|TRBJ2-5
CASSLKITGGKETQYF
TGTGCCAGCAGCTTAAAAATCACCGGGGGGAAAGAGACCCAGTACTTC
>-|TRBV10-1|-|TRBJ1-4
CASSESIGGENEKLFF
TGCGCCAGCAGTGAGTCGATTGGGGGGGAGAATGAAAAACTGTTTTTT
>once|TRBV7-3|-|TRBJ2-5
CASSFGRSETQYF
TGTGCCAGCAGCTTTGGCAGGTCCGAGACCCAGTACTTC
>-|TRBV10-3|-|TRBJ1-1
CAISEQSQSTEAFF
TGTGCCATCAGTGAACAGAGTCAATCGACTGAAGCTTTCTTT
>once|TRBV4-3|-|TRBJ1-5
CASSQDVVQVNRPQHF
TGCGCCAGCAGCCAAGATGTCGTACAGGTCAATCGGCCCCAGCATTTT
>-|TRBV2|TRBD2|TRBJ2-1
CASSEGSVAGVGNEQFF
TGTGCCAGCAGTGAAGGCTCGGTAGCGGGAGTCGGCAATGAGCAGTTCTTC
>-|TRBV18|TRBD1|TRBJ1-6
CASSPAQGAQNSPLHF
TGTGCCAGCTCACCAGCACAGGGGGCGCAAAATTCACCCCTCCACTTT
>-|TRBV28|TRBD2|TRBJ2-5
CASSRSSGSGAETQYF
TGTGCCAGCAGTCGTTCTAGCGGGAGCGGGGCAGAGACCCAGTACTTC
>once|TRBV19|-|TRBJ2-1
CASTDIQGNYNEQFF
TGTGCCAGTACCGATATTCAGGGGAACTACAATGAGCAGTTCTTC
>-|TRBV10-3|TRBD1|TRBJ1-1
CAIRRTGTTDTEAFF
TGTGCCATCAGACGGACAGGGACAACGGACACTGAAGCTTTCTTT
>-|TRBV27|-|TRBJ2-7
CASSSFRVHEQYF
TGTGCCAGCAGTTCTTTCAGGGTGCACGAGCAGTACTTC
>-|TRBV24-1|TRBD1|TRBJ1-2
CATSDAPGTGNSYGYTF
TGTGCCACCAGTGATGCCCCCGGGACAGGTAACTCCTATGGCTACACCTTC
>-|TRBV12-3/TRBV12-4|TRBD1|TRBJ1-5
CASSWTGNQPQHF
TGTGCCAGCAGTTGGACAGGGAATCAGCCCCAGCATTTT
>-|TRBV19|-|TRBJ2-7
CASSVTRYYEQYF
TGTGCCAGTAGTGTCACAAGATACTACGAGCAGTACTTC
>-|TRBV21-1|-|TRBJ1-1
CASSPRHLAGRNTEAFF
TGTGCCAGCAGCCCACGACATTTGGCTGGGAGAAACACTGAAGCTTTCTTT
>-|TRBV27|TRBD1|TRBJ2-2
CASSYGQGRGNTGELFF
TGTGCCAGCAGTTACGGACAGGGGAGGGGTAACACCGGGGAGCTGTTTTTT
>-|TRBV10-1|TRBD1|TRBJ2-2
CASSEWGTGTGELFF
TGCGCCAGCAGTGAGTGGGGGACAGGAACCGGGGAGCTGTTTTTT
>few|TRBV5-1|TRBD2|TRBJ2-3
CASSLALAGGPQRADTQYF
TGCGCCAGCAGCTTGGCCTTAGCGGGAGGGCCGCAGCGGGCAGATACGCAGTATTTT
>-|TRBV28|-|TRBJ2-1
CASSPTRNSRYNEQFF
TGTGCCAGCAGTCCCACCCGTAACTCGCGCTACAATGAGCAGTTCTTC
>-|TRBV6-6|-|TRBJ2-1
CASSFPRGDGHNEQFF
TGTGCCAGCAGTTTCCCCAGAGGAGACGGCCACAATGAGCAGTTCTTC
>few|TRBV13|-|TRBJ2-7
CASSPRGAGTYEQYF
TGTGCCAGCAGCCCTCGCGGGGCAGGGACCTACGAGCAGTACTTC